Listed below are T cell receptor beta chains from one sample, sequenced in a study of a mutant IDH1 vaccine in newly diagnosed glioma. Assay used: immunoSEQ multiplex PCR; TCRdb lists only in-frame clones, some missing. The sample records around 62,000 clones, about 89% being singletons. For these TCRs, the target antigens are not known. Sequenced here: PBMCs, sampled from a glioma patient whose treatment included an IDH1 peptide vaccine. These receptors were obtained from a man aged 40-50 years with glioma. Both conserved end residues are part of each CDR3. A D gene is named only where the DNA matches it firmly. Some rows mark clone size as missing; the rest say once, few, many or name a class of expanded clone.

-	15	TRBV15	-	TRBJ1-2	CATSREAAANYGYTF	TGTGCCACCAGCAGAGAAGCGGCGGCGAACTATGGCTACACCTTC
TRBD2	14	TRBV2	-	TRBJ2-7	CASSEREGQYEQYF	TGTGCCAGCAGTGAGCGGGAGGGCCAATACGAGCAGTACTTC
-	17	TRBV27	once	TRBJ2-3	CASSLGGGRGATDTQYF	TGTGCCAGCAGTTTAGGCGGTGGGCGGGGAGCAACAGATACGCAGTATTTT
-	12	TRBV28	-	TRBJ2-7	CASEGGLNEQYF	TGTGCCAGCGAGGGGGGATTGAACGAGCAGTACTTC
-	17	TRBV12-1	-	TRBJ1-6	CASSFIDRPGADSPLHF	TGTGCCAGCAGCTTCATAGACCGGCCAGGAGCGGATTCACCCCTCCACTTT
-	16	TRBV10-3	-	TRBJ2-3	CAIRNFRPNDTDTQYF	TGTGCCATCAGGAATTTCAGGCCCAATGACACAGATACGCAGTATTTT
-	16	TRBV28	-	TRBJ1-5	CASSFLQRYSNQPQHF	TGTGCCAGCAGTTTTTTACAGCGTTATAGCAATCAGCCCCAGCATTTT
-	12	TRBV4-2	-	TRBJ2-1	CASSHIPNEQFF	TGTGCCAGCAGCCATATCCCCAATGAGCAGTTCTTC
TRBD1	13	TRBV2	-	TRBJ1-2	CASTLTGANGYTF	TGTGCCAGCACACTGACAGGGGCGAATGGCTACACCTTC
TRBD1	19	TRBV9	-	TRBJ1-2	CASSVAPQPGQGAYYGYTF	TGTGCCAGCAGCGTAGCCCCACAGCCCGGACAGGGGGCTTACTATGGCTACACCTTC
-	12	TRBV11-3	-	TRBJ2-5	CASSLGYETQYF	TGTGCCAGCAGCTTAGGATATGAGACCCAGTACTTC
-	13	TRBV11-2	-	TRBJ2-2	CASSFGYTGELFF	TGTGCCAGCAGCTTCGGGTACACCGGGGAGCTGTTTTTT
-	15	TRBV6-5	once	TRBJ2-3	CASSYIAPGTDTQYF	TGTGCCAGCAGTTACATCGCGCCCGGCACAGATACGCAGTATTTT
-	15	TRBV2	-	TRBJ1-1	CASSDFGRGNTEAFF	TGTGCCAGCAGTGACTTCGGACGGGGGAACACTGAAGCTTTCTTT
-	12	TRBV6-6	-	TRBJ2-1	CAVGRSYNEQFF	TGTGCCGTCGGGCGGTCCTACAATGAGCAGTTCTTC
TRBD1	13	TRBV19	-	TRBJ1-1	CATSDRGHTEAFF	TGTGCCACTTCAGACAGGGGGCACACTGAAGCTTTCTTT
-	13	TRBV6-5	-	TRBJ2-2	CASTTSNTGELFF	TGTGCCAGCACCACCTCGAACACCGGGGAGCTGTTTTTT
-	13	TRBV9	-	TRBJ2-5	CASSDTLGETQYF	TGTGCCAGCAGCGACACACTCGGGGAGACCCAGTACTTC
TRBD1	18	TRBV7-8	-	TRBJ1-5	CASSLVRTGGQGPQPQHF	TGTGCCAGCAGCTTAGTCAGGACAGGGGGACAGGGGCCCCAGCCCCAGCATTTT
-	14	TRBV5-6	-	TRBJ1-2	CASSPAARSFGYTF	TGTGCCAGCAGCCCAGCCGCTCGGTCCTTTGGCTACACCTTC
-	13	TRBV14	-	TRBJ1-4	CASSRNLNEKLFF	TGTGCCAGCAGCCGCAATTTAAATGAAAAACTGTTTTTT
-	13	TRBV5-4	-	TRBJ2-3	CASSHGRIDTQYF	TGTGCCAGCAGTCACGGGCGAATAGATACGCAGTATTTT
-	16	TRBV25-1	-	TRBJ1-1	CASSEYPGPEGTEAFF	TGTGCCAGCAGTGAATACCCGGGTCCCGAGGGCACTGAAGCTTTCTTT
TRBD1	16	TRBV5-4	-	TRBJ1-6	CASSLGTDRGRSPLHF	TGTGCCAGCAGCTTGGGAACCGACAGGGGGCGATCACCCCTCCACTTT
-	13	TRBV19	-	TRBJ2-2	CASSRLDFGELFF	TGTGCCAGTAGTCGGCTTGACTTCGGGGAGCTGTTTTTT
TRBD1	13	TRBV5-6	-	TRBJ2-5	CASSWDSQETQYF	TGTGCCAGCAGCTGGGACAGCCAAGAGACCCAGTACTTC
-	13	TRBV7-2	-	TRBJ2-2	CASSSPNTGELFF	TGTGCCAGCAGCTCCCCGAACACCGGGGAGCTGTTTTTT
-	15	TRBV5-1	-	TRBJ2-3	CASSLGPPGTDTQYF	TGCGCCAGCAGCTTGGGGCCCCCGGGCACAGATACGCAGTATTTT
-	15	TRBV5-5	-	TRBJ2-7	CASSLALQGSYEQYF	TGTGCCAGCAGCTTGGCCCTACAGGGTAGCTACGAGCAGTACTTC
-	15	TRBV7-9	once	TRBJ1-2	CASSHPTGTGYGYTF	TGTGCCAGCAGCCACCCCACCGGGACCGGGTATGGCTACACCTTC
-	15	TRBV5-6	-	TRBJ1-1	CASSSPAREGTEAFF	TGTGCCAGCAGCTCCCCGGCTCGTGAGGGCACTGAAGCTTTCTTT
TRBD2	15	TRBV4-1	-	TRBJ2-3	CASSPRTSSTDTQYF	TGCGCCAGCAGCCCCCGGACTAGCAGCACAGATACGCAGTATTTT
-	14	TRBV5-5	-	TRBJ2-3	CASSWAQEADTQYF	TGTGCCAGCAGCTGGGCGCAGGAGGCTGATACGCAGTATTTT
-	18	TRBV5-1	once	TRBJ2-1	CASSPYTAAATSYNEQFF	TGCGCCAGCAGCCCCTACACAGCGGCAGCCACTTCCTACAATGAGCAGTTCTTC
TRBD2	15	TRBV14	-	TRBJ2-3	CASSLLSGGRDTQYF	TGTGCCAGCAGCCTCCTATCCGGGGGGAGAGATACGCAGTATTTT
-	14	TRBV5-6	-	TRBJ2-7	CASSLRQKWYEQYF	TGTGCCAGCAGCTTGAGGCAGAAGTGGTACGAGCAGTACTTC
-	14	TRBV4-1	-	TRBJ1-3	CASSRGASGNTIYF	TGCGCCAGCAGCCGGGGGGCCTCGGGAAACACCATATATTTT
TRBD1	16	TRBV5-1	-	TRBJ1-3	CASSSGQDLSGNTIYF	TGCGCCAGCAGCTCGGGACAGGATCTCTCTGGAAACACCATATATTTT
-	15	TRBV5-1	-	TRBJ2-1	CASSLDSGSYNEQFF	TGCGCCAGCAGCTTGGATAGCGGCTCCTACAATGAGCAGTTCTTC
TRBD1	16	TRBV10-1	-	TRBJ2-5	CASSRRDREIQETQYF	TGCGCCAGCAGCCGCCGGGACAGGGAAATTCAAGAGACCCAGTACTTC
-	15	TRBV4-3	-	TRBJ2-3	CASSHRAGYTDTQYF	TGCGCCAGCAGCCATAGGGCGGGATACACAGATACGCAGTATTTT
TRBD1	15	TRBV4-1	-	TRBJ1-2	CASSLQGAMGYGYTF	TGCGCCAGCAGCCTACAGGGGGCGATGGGCTATGGCTACACCTTC
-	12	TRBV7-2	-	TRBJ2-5	CASSFGQETQYF	TGTGCCAGCAGCTTTGGACAAGAGACCCAGTACTTC
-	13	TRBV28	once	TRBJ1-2	CASSPSGRVGYTF	TGTGCCAGCAGTCCTTCTGGGAGGGTTGGCTACACCTTC
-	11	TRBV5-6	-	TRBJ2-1	CASSLENEQFF	TGTGCCAGCAGCTTGGAGAATGAGCAGTTCTTC
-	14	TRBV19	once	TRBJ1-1	CASSIGGTPLEAFF	TGTGCCAGTAGTATTGGTGGGACACCCCTTGAAGCTTTCTTT
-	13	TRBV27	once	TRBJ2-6	CAIRTSGANVLTF	TGTGCCATCAGGACGTCGGGGGCCAACGTCCTGACTTTC
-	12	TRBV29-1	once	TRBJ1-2	CSVRRGEYGYTF	TGCAGCGTTCGTAGGGGAGAGTATGGCTACACCTTC
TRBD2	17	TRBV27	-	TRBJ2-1	CASSFNLPGLAGDEQFF	TGTGCCAGCAGTTTCAACTTACCGGGACTAGCGGGAGATGAGCAGTTCTTC
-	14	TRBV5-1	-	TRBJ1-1	CASSLGGLNTEAFF	TGCGCCAGCAGCTTGGGGGGGTTGAACACTGAAGCTTTCTTT
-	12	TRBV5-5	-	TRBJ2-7	CASSLVGYEQYF	TGTGCCAGCAGCTTGGTCGGGTACGAGCAGTACTTC
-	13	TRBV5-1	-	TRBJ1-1	CASSFLISTEAFF	TGCGCCAGCAGCTTCCTAATCAGCACTGAAGCTTTCTTT
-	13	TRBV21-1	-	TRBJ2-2	CATPRGHTGELFF	TGTGCCACCCCGAGGGGGCACACCGGGGAGCTGTTTTTT
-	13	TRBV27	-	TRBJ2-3	CASSFLRTDTQYF	TGTGCCAGCAGTTTCCTACGCACAGATACGCAGTATTTT
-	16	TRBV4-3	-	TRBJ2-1	CASSQDGRREGSEQFF	TGCGCCAGCAGCCAAGATGGGCGGCGGGAAGGATCGGAGCAGTTCTTC
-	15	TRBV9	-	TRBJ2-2	CASTGVGANTGELFF	TGTGCCAGCACCGGAGTGGGGGCTAACACCGGGGAGCTGTTTTTT
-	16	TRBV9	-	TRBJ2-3	CASSPVRGREEDTQYF	TGTGCCAGCAGCCCTGTAAGAGGCAGGGAGGAAGATACGCAGTATTTT
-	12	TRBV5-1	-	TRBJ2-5	CASSFQKETQYF	TGCGCCAGCAGCTTTCAAAAAGAGACCCAGTACTTC
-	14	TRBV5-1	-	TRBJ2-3	CASSLADPTDTQYF	TGCGCCAGCAGCTTAGCGGATCCCACAGATACGCAGTATTTT